This record looks at one TCR beta chain sequence and its context. CDR1 is ENHRY and CDR2 is SYGVKD in the germline V gene. The CDR3 contains 14 residues. V was clipped by 8 bases and J by 6 bases; unmatched bases: 10. Data came from immunoSEQ multiplex PCR; TCRdb stores just in-frame clones and leaves some out. The repertoire holds tens of thousands of clones, with approximately 83% as singletons. These data are taken from a study of blood T cell repertoires in COVID-19. This chain joins TRBV10-3 and TRBJ2-7; 10 nucleotides agree with TRBD2. Specimen: peripheral blood. This clonotype originated in a man older than 75 with acute or convalescent COVID-19. CDR3 amino acids: CAIRELAGFSEQYF. CDR3 DNA: TGTGCCATCCGAGAACTAGCGGGGTTTAGCGAGCAGTACTTC.